This T cell receptor (beta chain) was captured by sequencing in a study of blood T cell repertoires in COVID-19. Study-level information: Samples of COVID-19 (acute and convalescent) were obtained from the United States, Italy and Spain.

The CDR3 has 17 residues. Study processing details: Counts of nucleated cells, estimated from reference gene primer amplification, were obtained. Sequenced by immunoSEQ multiplex PCR; TCRdb stores in-frame clones only, minus some. V and J calls and clone size come straight from that table; D and trimming were deduced from the DNA. The repertoire holds 300,000 to 450,000 clones, with 85% as singletons. This clonotype was sampled from a woman aged 18-30 years with acute or convalescent COVID-19. Sequencing was performed on peripheral blood. The rearrangement uses TRBV21-1 and TRBJ2-3; the table's D call TRBD1 went unverified against the DNA. TRBV21-1 is marked as a pseudogene. In DNA form, the CDR3 reads TGTGCCAGCAGCAAAGGTGGAGACAGGGGAGCATTGGATACGCAGTATTTT. This translates into CASSKGGDRGALDTQYF.